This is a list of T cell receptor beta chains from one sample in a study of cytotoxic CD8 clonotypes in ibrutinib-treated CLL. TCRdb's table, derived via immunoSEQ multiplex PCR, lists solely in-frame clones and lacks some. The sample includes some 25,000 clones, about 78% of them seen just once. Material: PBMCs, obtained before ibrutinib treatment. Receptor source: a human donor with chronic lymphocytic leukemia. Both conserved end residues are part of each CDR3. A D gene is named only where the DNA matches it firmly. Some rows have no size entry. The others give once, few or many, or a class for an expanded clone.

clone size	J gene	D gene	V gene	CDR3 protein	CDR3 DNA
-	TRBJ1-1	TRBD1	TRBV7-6	CASSYRGGEYGTEAFF	TGTGCCAGCAGCTACAGGGGCGGGGAGTATGGCACTGAAGCTTTCTTT
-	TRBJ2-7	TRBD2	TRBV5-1	CASSSPNRTSGRPYSYEQYF	TGCGCCAGCAGCTCCCCCAATCGGACTAGCGGGAGACCATACTCCTACGAGCAGTACTTC
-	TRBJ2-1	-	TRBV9	CASSAHPLYNEQFF	TGTGCCAGCAGCGCCCACCCACTTTACAATGAGCAGTTCTTC
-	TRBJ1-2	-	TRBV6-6	CASSSGQTSNYGYTF	TGTGCCAGCAGTTCCGGACAGACTTCTAACTATGGCTACACCTTC
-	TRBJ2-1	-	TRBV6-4	CASSERLYNEQFF	TGTGCCAGCAGTGAACGACTTTACAATGAGCAGTTCTTC
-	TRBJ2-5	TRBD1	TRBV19	CASSPRTGGQETQYF	TGTGCCAGTAGTCCCAGGACAGGGGGCCAAGAGACCCAGTACTTC
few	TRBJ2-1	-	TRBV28	CASRHRDRVYNEQFF	TGTGCCAGCAGACACCGGGACCGGGTCTACAATGAGCAGTTCTTC
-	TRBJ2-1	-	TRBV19	CASKSPYNEQFF	TGTGCCAGTAAGTCGCCCTACAATGAGCAGTTCTTC
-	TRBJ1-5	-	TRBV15	CATSSGPSGGGRQPQHF	TGTGCCACCAGCAGCGGACCTTCTGGAGGGGGAAGGCAGCCCCAGCATTTT
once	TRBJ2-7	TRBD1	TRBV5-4	CASSTAGTAYEQYF	TGTGCCAGCAGCACAGCCGGGACAGCCTACGAGCAGTACTTC
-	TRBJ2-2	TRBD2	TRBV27	CASSLSGLAGFGELFF	TGTGCCAGCAGTTTATCGGGACTAGCGGGATTCGGGGAGCTGTTTTTT
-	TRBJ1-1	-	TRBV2	CASSGISAAVWRDRTEAFF	TGTGCCAGCAGTGGCATCAGCGCGGCTGTGTGGCGTGATCGGACTGAAGCTTTCTTT
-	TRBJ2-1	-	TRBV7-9	CASSSRQDNEQFF	TGTGCCAGCAGCTCACGACAGGACAATGAGCAGTTCTTC
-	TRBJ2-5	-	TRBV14	CASSQGGSGRETQYF	TGTGCCAGCAGCCAAGGTGGGAGCGGTAGAGAGACCCAGTACTTC
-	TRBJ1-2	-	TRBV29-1	CSVEGGSAYGYTF	TGCAGCGTTGAAGGGGGCTCCGCCTATGGCTACACCTTC
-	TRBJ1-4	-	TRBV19	CASSPTGASAEKLFF	TGTGCCAGTAGTCCCACCGGGGCAAGCGCTGAAAAACTGTTTTTT
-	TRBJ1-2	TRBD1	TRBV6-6	CASSDPGQSYGYTF	TGTGCCAGCAGTGATCCGGGACAGTCTTATGGCTACACCTTC
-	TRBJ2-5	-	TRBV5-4	CASSFGQSGETQYF	TGTGCCAGCAGCTTCGGCCAGTCTGGAGAGACCCAGTACTTC
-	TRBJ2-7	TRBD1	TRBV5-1	CASSLSSGQHYEQYF	TGCGCCAGCAGCTTGTCCTCGGGACAGCACTACGAGCAGTACTTC
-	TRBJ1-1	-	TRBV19	CASSLGRGRDAFF	TGTGCCAGTAGCCTGGGGAGAGGCAGGGACGCTTTCTTT
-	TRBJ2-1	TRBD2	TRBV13	CASSHTNEGLAGSNEQFF	TGTGCCAGCAGCCATACTAATGAGGGACTAGCGGGATCCAATGAGCAGTTCTTC
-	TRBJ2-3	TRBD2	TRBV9	CASSVEPTSGSIGTQYF	TGTGCCAGCAGCGTAGAGCCGACTAGCGGGAGTATCGGTACGCAGTATTTT
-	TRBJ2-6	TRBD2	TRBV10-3	CATLHSGSGANVLTF	TGTGCCACCCTTCATAGCGGGTCTGGGGCCAACGTCCTGACTTTC
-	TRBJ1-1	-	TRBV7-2	CASSLGWGPEAFF	TGTGCCAGCAGCTTAGGTTGGGGTCCTGAAGCTTTCTTT
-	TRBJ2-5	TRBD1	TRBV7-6	CASSPTGQSSRTQYF	TGTGCCAGCAGCCCAACGGGACAGTCTTCTCGGACCCAGTACTTC
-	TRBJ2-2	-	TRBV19	CASSRGFEAGELFF	TGTGCCAGTAGTAGGGGGTTCGAAGCCGGGGAGCTGTTTTTT
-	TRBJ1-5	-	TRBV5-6	CASSLQGEEQPQHF	TGTGCCAGCAGCTTACAGGGAGAGGAGCAGCCCCAGCATTTT
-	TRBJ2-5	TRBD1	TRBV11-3	CASSFGTGSQETQYF	TGTGCCAGCAGCTTCGGGACAGGGTCCCAAGAGACCCAGTACTTC
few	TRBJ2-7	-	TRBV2	CASREQGPSYEQYF	TGTGCCAGCAGGGAGCAGGGGCCATCCTACGAGCAGTACTTC
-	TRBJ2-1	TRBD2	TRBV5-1	CASSPKGLAGVEQFF	TGCGCCAGCAGCCCAAAGGGACTAGCGGGAGTTGAGCAGTTCTTC
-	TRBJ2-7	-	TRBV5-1	CASSLASSAGLSYEQYF	TGCGCCAGCAGCTTGGCCAGCTCGGCAGGGCTTTCCTACGAGCAGTACTTC
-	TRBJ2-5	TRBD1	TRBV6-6	CASSQLDRGQETQYF	TGTGCCAGCAGTCAGCTCGACAGGGGCCAAGAGACCCAGTACTTC
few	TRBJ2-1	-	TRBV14	CASSQIRGVGRGNEQFF	TGTGCCAGCAGCCAAATACGGGGTGTGGGCAGAGGTAATGAGCAGTTCTTC